What follows are 30 T cell receptor beta chains derived from one specimen sequenced in a study of T cells in Graves' hyperthyroidism and ophthalmopathy. RNA transcripts served as the template for amplifying TCR beta CDR3 regions. HTBI primers were used for first-round RT-PCR of the TCR CDR3. MiXCR, run by TCRdb on the multiplex PCR reads, gives a single entry per CDR3 protein. The data contain about 560,000 distinct CDR3 sequences, approximately 15% of them seen just once; the ten biggest clones take up approximately 18%. Material: blood. Source of these receptors: a woman younger than 35 with Graves' hyperthyroidism.

The chain employs TRBV24-1 and TRBJ1-2, with a possible D match to TRBD1 (5 bases). The CDR3 is made up of 14 amino acids. V lost 3 bases and J lost 1, with 8 bases in between. CDR1 and CDR2 from the germline V gene are KGHDR and SFDVKD. The CDR3 nucleotides read TGTGCCACCAGTGATGGGGGAGTTAACTATGGCTACACCTTC. Translating it yields CATSDGGVNYGYTF.

This clonotype was picked up a small number of times. The V call is TRBV11-3, the J call TRBJ2-1; 9 bases are a match to TRBD2. The length of the CDR3 is 16 residues. Trimming removed 5 bases from V and 8 bases from J; junction bases left unmatched: 13. Germline V lookup: CDR1 SGHNT, CDR2 YENEEA. The CDR3, as DNA: TGTGCCAGCAGCGCCCCGATAGCGGGGGCCAGGGATGAGCAGTTCTTC. This translates into CASSAPIAGARDEQFF.

The chain combines TRBV18 with TRBJ2-1, with 7 bases identical to TRBD1. Germline CDR1 and CDR2: KGHSH and LQKENI. Trimming cost V 3 bases and J 7 bases; bases outside gene matches: 3. This CDR3 spans 13 amino acids. CDR3 nucleotides: TGTGCCAGCTCACCGACAGGGTGGAATGAGCAGTTCTTC. Protein sequence: CASSPTGWNEQFF. Combining the CDR3 with reference TRBV18 and TRBJ2-1 gives the whole variable domain NAGVMQNPRHLVRRRGQEARLRCSPMKGHSHVYWYRQLPEEGLKFMVYLQKENIIDESGMPKERFSAEFPKEGPSILRIQQVVRGDSAAYFCASSPTGWNEQFFGPGTRLTVL.

J is TRBJ2-3 and V is TRBV6-1; D possibly uses TRBD1 or TRBD2 (5 bases each). Germline V CDR1 and CDR2: MNHNS, SASEGT. CDR3 length: 14 amino acids. V lost 8 bases, J lost 8 bases, and 20 bases lay in between. Here the CDR3 DNA reads TGTGCCAGCGGGAGTTTTAAGGGGCCCGCTACGCAGTATTTT. Encoded protein: CASGSFKGPATQYF.

This clonotype has at least ten counts. An end of the junction does not agree with germline; a read error may underlie this. J is TRBJ2-2 and V is TRBV4-2, with 14 bases lining up with TRBD2. This CDR3 is 16 amino acids long. CDR1 LGHNA and CDR2 YNFKEQ come from the germline V gene. This chain's CDR3 is CASSQVARLAGGGLFF. CDR3 DNA sequence: TGTGCCAGCAGCCAAGTCGCAAGACTAGCGGGAGGGGGGCTGTTTTTT.

This clonotype was counted at least ten times. The chain carries TRBV12-3 or TRBV12-4 and TRBJ2-1, with 10 bases matching TRBD2. The CDR3 is made up of 15 amino acids. With 7 bases clipped from V and 5 bases from J, the junction kept 8 bases outside the gene matches. The DNA of the CDR3 is TGTGCCAGCACCTCTAGCGGGAGAATGCACAATGAGCAGTTCTTC. As protein: CASTSSGRMHNEQFF.

This clonotype was counted a few times. The V call is TRBV6-2 or TRBV6-3, the J call TRBJ2-1, with TRBD2 as a possible D gene (6 bases). This CDR3 region has 16 residues. Germline-derived CDR1 and CDR2 are MNHEY and SVGEGT. V lost 10 bases and J 2 bases, leaving 21 bases between the germline ends. The chain's CDR3 is CATGTPSRSPYNEQFF. The CDR3 nucleotides read TGTGCCACCGGGACTCCTTCGAGGAGCCCCTACAATGAGCAGTTCTTC.

This clonotype was seen ten or more times. The J gene is TRBJ1-1, the V gene TRBV2; no firm D call. This CDR3 region has 11 residues. The germline gives CDR1 SNHLY, CDR2 FYNNEI. The V and J ends lost 5 bases and 12 bases respectively, with 13 bases between them. The CDR3 DNA is TGTGCCAGCAGTCCCAAGATGGCCTCTTTCTTT. Protein: CASSPKMASFF.

This chain links TRBV12-3 or TRBV12-4 with TRBJ1-1; D uncertain. V was trimmed by 8 bases and J by 1 base, leaving 14 bases between them. The CDR3 covers 14 residues. The CDR3 DNA follows: TGTGCCAGCGAGGTCGGGTGGGGGAACACTGAAGCTTTCTTT. Its protein product is CASEVGWGNTEAFF.

The chain links TRBV20-1 to TRBJ2-2, with a possible D match to TRBD1 (6 bases). V dropped 8 bases and J dropped 4 bases, with 17 bases sitting between them. This CDR3 is built from 14 residues. CDR1 is DFQATT and CDR2 is SNEGSKA in the germline V gene (reference sequence). CDR3 DNA: TGCAGTACCTCGGACAGACGATCCACCGGGGAGCTGTTTTTT. Its translation: CSTSDRRSTGELFF.

There are many counts of this clonotype. The chain recombines TRBV7-2 with TRBJ2-5, with D perhaps being TRBD1 or TRBD2 (5 bases each). V lost 2 bases and J lost 7, with 11 bases in between. Germline CDR1 and CDR2: SGHTA and FQGNSA. The CDR3 length is 13 residues. CDR3 sequence: CASSLPGSGTQYF. The CDR3 coding sequence is TGTGCCAGCAGCTTACCAGGGAGCGGGACCCAGTACTTC.

Note on this clonotype: A much larger clonotype is one base distant, so this may be a read error. V and J are TRBV7-9 and TRBJ2-1; maybe TRBD2 (7 bases). The CDR3 contains 15 residues. The ends were cut back, 2 bases at V and 8 bases at J, with 16 bases in the middle. Germline CDR1 is SEHNR and CDR2 is FQNEAQ (reference sequence). The CDR3 spells CASSLMGGPGDEQFF. The CDR3, as DNA: TGTGCCAGCAGCTTAATGGGGGGGCCGGGGGATGAGCAGTTCTTC.

The V and J genes are TRBV11-2 and TRBJ2-2; D assignment may be TRBD1 or TRBD2 (5 bases each). The ends were cut back, 2 bases at V and 4 bases at J, with 11 bases in the middle. This CDR3 is 15 amino acids long. Germline-derived CDR1 and CDR2 are SGHAT and FQNNGV. CDR3 in DNA: TGTGCCAGCAGCTTATTTGGGGCGGGCACCGGGGAGCTGTTTTTT. It translates to CASSLFGAGTGELFF.

In its sample, this clonotype was seen many times. The rearrangement links TRBV20-1 to TRBJ1-1, with D possibly being TRBD1 (5 bases). This CDR3 region has 13 residues. Germline CDR1 and CDR2: DFQATT and SNEGSKA (reference sequence). The germline V and J ends were trimmed by 1 base and 4 bases, with 10 bases remaining between them. The CDR3 here is CSARAGRGTEAFF. Written as DNA, the CDR3 is TGCAGTGCTAGAGCAGGGAGGGGCACTGAAGCTTTCTTT.

There are a few counts of this clonotype. The V gene is TRBV5-5, the J gene TRBJ2-7, with 10 nucleotides matching TRBD2. Looked up from germline, CDR1 is SGHKS and CDR2 is YYEKEE (reference sequence). This CDR3 has 16 residues. V lost 0 bases to trimming and J lost 5 bases; unmatched junction nucleotides: 8. CDR3 protein: CASSLDIAGGVHEQYF. The DNA for the CDR3 is TGTGCCAGCAGCTTGGACATAGCGGGGGGCGTCCACGAGCAGTACTTC.

The chain is built from TRBV6-2 or TRBV6-3 and TRBJ2-6; 7 bases fit TRBD1. CDR3 length equals 17 residues. Germline V gene lookup returns CDR1 MNHEY and CDR2 SVGEGT. The V and J ends lost 2 bases and 4 bases, in that order; junction bases with no gene match: 8. DNA for the CDR3: TGTGCCAGCAGTTACCCGGACAGGTCTAGGGGGGCCAACGTCCTGACTTTC. Translation gives CASSYPDRSRGANVLTF.

This clonotype has at least ten counts. The V gene is TRBV20-1, the J gene TRBJ2-3; D is perhaps TRBD2 (6 bases). V lost 6 bases to trimming and J lost 4 bases, with 14 bases between them. The germline V gene has CDR1 DFQATT and CDR2 SNEGSKA (reference sequence). The CDR3 runs 13 residues. CDR3 sequence reads: CSAHWTISDTQYF. The DNA of the CDR3 is TGCAGTGCCCACTGGACTATTTCAGATACGCAGTATTTT.

This clonotype occurred a few times. The chain recombines TRBV5-5 with TRBJ2-5; D call uncertain. The CDR3 spans 16 residues. The germline V and J ends were trimmed by 0 bases and 1 base, with 13 bases remaining between them. The germline V gene encodes CDR1 SGHKS and CDR2 YYEKEE (reference sequence). For the CDR3, the DNA is TGTGCCAGCAGCTTGGCCCCGGACGTAGTCCAAGAGACCCAGTACTTC. This sequence encodes CASSLAPDVVQETQYF.

This clonotype showed up just a few times. This chain links TRBV11-2 with TRBJ2-7; 8 bases align to TRBD1. CDR1 is SGHAT and CDR2 is FQNNGV in the germline V gene. The CDR3 has 15 residues. The junction had 9 bases not matched to a gene; V was cut back by 5 bases and J by 3 bases. CDR3 DNA sequence: TGTGCCAGCAGCCCAACCCCAGGGGGCCTCTACGAGCAGTACTTC. Translation gives CASSPTPGGLYEQYF.

The chain recombines TRBV20-1 with TRBJ2-1; the match to TRBD2 covers 16 bases. The ends lost 6 bases at V and 7 bases at J; junction bases unmatched: 9. CDR3 length: 16 amino acids. Per the germline V gene, CDR1 is DFQATT and CDR2 is SNEGSKA (reference sequence). The CDR3 bases are TGCAGTGCGACGGGACTAGCGGGGGGGCCGGGAAATGAGCAGTTCTTC. Protein product: CSATGLAGGPGNEQFF.

J is TRBJ2-7 and V is TRBV7-2, with 9 bases that match TRBD1. The CDR3 runs 16 residues. The V segment lost 6 bases and the J segment 1 base; nucleotides outside the gene matches: 10. Germline V CDR1 and CDR2: SGHTA, FQGNSA. CDR3 amino acids: CASSDFPGQGSYEQYF. CDR3 nucleotides: TGTGCCAGCAGTGACTTCCCGGGACAGGGTTCCTACGAGCAGTACTTC.

In regard to this clonotype: One end of the junction fails to match germline, which may point to a read error. The V gene is TRBV18, the J gene TRBJ2-5, with D perhaps TRBD2 (5 bases). Germline CDR1 and CDR2: KGHSH and LQKENI. The CDR3 is 15 amino acids. CDR3 protein: CAGSPPRGKQETQYF. For the CDR3, the DNA is TGTGCCGGCTCACCACCGCGAGGGAAGCAAGAGACCCAGTACTTC.

This clonotype was observed a handful of times. The chain has TRBV28 and TRBJ2-7, with a possible D match to TRBD2 (5 bases). The CDR3 spans 12 residues. Trimming removed 4 bases from V and 9 bases from J, with 13 bases in between. CDR1 MDHEN and CDR2 SYDVKM come from the germline V gene. The CDR3 nucleotides are TGTGCCAGCAGTTCCGGACTGTCAGGGCAGTACTTC. It yields the protein CASSSGLSGQYF. Full variable domain (rest looked up from reference TRBV28 and TRBJ2-7): DVKVTQSSRYLVKRTGEKVFLECVQDMDHENMFWYRQDPGLGLRLIYFSYDVKMKEKGDIPEGYSVSREKKERFSLILESASTNQTSMYLCASSSGLSGQYFGPGTRLTVT.

This clonotype was detected many times. Mismatch with germline at one junction end may stem from a read error. This sequence joins TRBV12-3 or TRBV12-4 and TRBJ2-7, with 7 bases fitting TRBD2. The length of the CDR3 is 13 residues. The CDR3 coding sequence is TGCGCCAGCAGCTTTGGGGGGGCCTACGAGCAGTACTTC. This translates into CASSFGGAYEQYF.

The sample holds many counts of this clonotype. V usage is TRBV30 and J usage is TRBJ2-7; D perhaps matches TRBD2 (6 bases). The CDR3 is made up of 14 amino acids. CDR1 is GTSNPN and CDR2 is SVGIG in the germline V gene (reference sequence). Trimming stripped 4 bases from V and 0 bases from J, with 13 bases between. The CDR3 DNA is TGTGCCTGGACCATCGCCGGGAGCTCCTACGAGCAGTACTTC. Translated, it gives CAWTIAGSSYEQYF.

In this sample, this clonotype turned up many times. For the CDR3, the DNA is TGTGCCAGCAGTGAAGAATGGGGGGCAGCTGGAAACACCATATATTTT. Protein sequence: CASSEEWGAAGNTIYF. The gene calls are TRBV2 and TRBJ1-3, with D possibly being TRBD1 (6 bases). Trimming cost V 1 base and J 2 bases, with 12 bases left between them. The CDR3 extends over 16 amino acids. From germline, CDR1 is SNHLY and CDR2 FYNNEI.

The chain combines TRBV20-1 with TRBJ2-2; 7 nucleotides agree with TRBD2. Germline assignment: CDR1 DFQATT and CDR2 SNEGSKA (reference sequence). The CDR3 loop spans 14 amino acids. The V segment lost 6 bases and the J segment 0 bases; nucleotides outside the gene matches: 4. In DNA form, the CDR3 reads TGCAGTGCAGGGGACTACCCGAACACCGGGGAGCTGTTTTTT. Translated, it gives CSAGDYPNTGELFF.

This clonotype was observed a few times. The chain combines TRBV7-2 with TRBJ2-3; 7 bases line up with TRBD2. J gave up 6 bases and V 2 bases, and 5 bases lay outside the gene matches. The CDR3 runs 14 residues. CDR1 and CDR2 (germline): SGHTA, FQGNSA. The DNA of the CDR3 is TGTGCCAGCAGCTTACTAGCGGATGATGATACGCAGTATTTT. It is translated as CASSLLADDDTQYF.

This clonotype showed up just a few times. The rearrangement joins TRBV6-1 to TRBJ2-1; the match to TRBD2 covers 14 bases. Germline V gene data show CDR1 as MNHNS and CDR2 as SASEGT. CDR3 length: 15 residues. V shed 4 bases, J shed 8 bases, and the junction held 4 bases outside the gene matches. The CDR3 sequence: CASSGLAGGWDEQFF. CDR3 DNA: TGTGCCAGCAGTGGACTAGCGGGAGGGTGGGATGAGCAGTTCTTC.

This clonotype was counted a few times. The rearrangement joins TRBV6-5 to TRBJ2-2; 8 nucleotides agree with TRBD1. The CDR3 extends over 16 amino acids. V was clipped by 8 bases and J by 4 bases; unmatched bases: 12. The germline gives CDR1 MNHEY, CDR2 SVGAGI. The CDR3 nucleotides are TGTGCCAGCGCTACTCAGGGGGCATGGGCCACCGGGGAGCTGTTTTTT. Its translation is CASATQGAWATGELFF.